Listed below are T cell receptor beta chains from one sample, sequenced in a study of cytomegalovirus exposure and HLA in healthy donors. Using immunoSEQ multiplex PCR, the repertoire was profiled, and TCRdb retains in-frame clones only, with some absent. The repertoire holds over 150,000 clones, with more than 75% as singletons. Sequencing was done on a sample of PBMCs. The receptors shown here come from a man aged 30-40 years in good health and CMV-seropositive. The CDR3 runs from the conserved cysteine through the conserved F or W. D genes are given only for firm matches. Rows may omit the clone size; those that give it use once, few, many or a size class.

size: NA; V: TRBV29-1; D: TRBD2; J: TRBJ2-5; CDR3: CSIPGGRAETQYF; DNA: TGCAGCATCCCCGGCGGGAGGGCAGAGACCCAGTACTTC
size: NA; V: TRBV7-2; D: NA; J: TRBJ1-1; CDR3: CASSFLGGTEAFF; DNA: TGTGCCAGCAGCTTTCTAGGGGGCACTGAAGCTTTCTTT
size: NA; V: TRBV28; D: NA; J: TRBJ2-7; CDR3: CASLGGTGSYEQYF; DNA: TGTGCCAGCCTCGGGGGAACGGGCTCCTACGAGCAGTACTTC
size: NA; V: TRBV6-5; D: NA; J: TRBJ2-7; CDR3: CASKAGQLLSYEQYF; DNA: TGTGCCAGCAAGGCCGGACAACTATTATCCTACGAGCAGTACTTC
size: NA; V: TRBV7-2; D: NA; J: TRBJ2-2; CDR3: CASSVGGARNTGELFF; DNA: TGTGCCAGCAGCGTTGGGGGGGCTCGGAACACCGGGGAGCTGTTTTTT
size: once; V: TRBV28; D: TRBD1; J: TRBJ2-5; CDR3: CASGTGQQETQYF; DNA: TGTGCCAGCGGGACGGGACAGCAAGAGACCCAGTACTTC
size: NA; V: TRBV28; D: TRBD1; J: TRBJ1-4; CDR3: CASSSQGAGGEKLFF; DNA: TGTGCCAGCAGTTCACAGGGGGCAGGTGGTGAAAAACTGTTTTTT
size: NA; V: TRBV9; D: NA; J: TRBJ1-1; CDR3: CASTPEGLNTEAFF; DNA: TGTGCCAGCACCCCAGAGGGTTTAAACACTGAAGCTTTCTTT
size: NA; V: TRBV9; D: TRBD1; J: TRBJ2-1; CDR3: CASSPGGYYNEQFF; DNA: TGTGCCAGCAGCCCAGGGGGTTACTACAATGAGCAGTTCTTC
size: NA; V: TRBV30; D: NA; J: TRBJ1-3; CDR3: CAWSGPPAGGNTIYF; DNA: TGTGCCTGGAGTGGCCCCCCGGCGGGCGGAAACACCATATATTTT
size: NA; V: TRBV4-1; D: TRBD1; J: TRBJ1-5; CDR3: CASSQDPDRDQPQHF; DNA: TGCGCCAGCAGCCAAGACCCGGACAGGGATCAGCCCCAGCATTTT
size: NA; V: TRBV5-5; D: NA; J: TRBJ1-1; CDR3: CASSLMSNTEAFF; DNA: TGTGCCAGCAGCTTGATGAGTAACACTGAAGCTTTCTTT
size: once; V: TRBV5-1; D: TRBD2; J: TRBJ2-5; CDR3: CASSLEGRGQETQYF; DNA: TGCGCCAGCAGCTTGGAGGGGAGGGGTCAAGAGACCCAGTACTTC